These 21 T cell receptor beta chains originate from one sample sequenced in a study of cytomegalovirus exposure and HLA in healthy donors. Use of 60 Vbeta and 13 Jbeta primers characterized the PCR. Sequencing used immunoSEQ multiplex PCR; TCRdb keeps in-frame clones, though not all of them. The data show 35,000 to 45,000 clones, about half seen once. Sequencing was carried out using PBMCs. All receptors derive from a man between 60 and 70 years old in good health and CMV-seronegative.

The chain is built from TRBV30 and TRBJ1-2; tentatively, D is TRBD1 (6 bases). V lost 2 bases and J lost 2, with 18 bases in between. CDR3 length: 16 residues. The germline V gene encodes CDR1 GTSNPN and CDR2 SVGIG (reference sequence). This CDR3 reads CAWSTDSPWKNYGYTF. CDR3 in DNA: TGTGCCTGGAGTACGGACAGCCCCTGGAAGAACTATGGCTACACCTTC.

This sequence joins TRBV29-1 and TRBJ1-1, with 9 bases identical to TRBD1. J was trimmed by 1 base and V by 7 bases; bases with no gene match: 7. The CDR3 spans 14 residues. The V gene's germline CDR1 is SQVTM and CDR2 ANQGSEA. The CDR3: CSAGTGSGNTEAFF. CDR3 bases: TGCAGCGCTGGGACAGGGTCGGGGAACACTGAAGCTTTCTTT.

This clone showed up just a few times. CDR3 residues: CASGLVHSSGNTIYF. The CDR3 DNA reads as TGTGCTAGTGGTTTGGTCCATAGCTCTGGAAACACCATATATTTT. The chain recombines TRBV12-5 with TRBJ1-3; the D is unclear. In germline, CDR1 is LGHNT, CDR2 FRNRAP. This CDR3 spans 15 amino acids. V lost 0 bases and J lost 0, with 6 bases in between.

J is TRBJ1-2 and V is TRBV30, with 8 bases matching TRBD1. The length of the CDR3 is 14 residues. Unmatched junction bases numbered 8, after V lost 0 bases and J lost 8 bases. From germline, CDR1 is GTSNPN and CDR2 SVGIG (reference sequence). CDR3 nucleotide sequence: TGTGCCTGGAGTGTAGGCAGGGGGCTGGGCGGCTACACCTTC. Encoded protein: CAWSVGRGLGGYTF.

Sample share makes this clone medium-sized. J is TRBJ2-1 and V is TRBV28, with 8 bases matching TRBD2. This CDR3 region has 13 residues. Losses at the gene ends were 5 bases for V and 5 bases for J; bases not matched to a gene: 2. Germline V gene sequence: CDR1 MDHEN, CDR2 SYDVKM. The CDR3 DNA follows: TGTGCCAGCAGTAGCGGGAGCCACAATGAGCAGTTCTTC. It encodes CASSSGSHNEQFF.

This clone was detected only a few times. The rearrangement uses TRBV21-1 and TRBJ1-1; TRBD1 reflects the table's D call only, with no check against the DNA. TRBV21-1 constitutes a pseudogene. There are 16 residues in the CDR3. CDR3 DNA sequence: TGTGCCAGCAGCAAAGGGCGACAGGGGGCGAACACTGAAGCTTTCTTT. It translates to CASSKGRQGANTEAFF.

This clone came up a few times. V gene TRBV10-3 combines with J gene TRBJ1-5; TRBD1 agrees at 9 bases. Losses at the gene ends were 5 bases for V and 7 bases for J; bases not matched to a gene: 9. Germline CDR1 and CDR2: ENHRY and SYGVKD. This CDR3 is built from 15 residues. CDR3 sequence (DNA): TGTGCCATCAGTCAGGGGACAGGGAGTAGCCAGCCCCAGCATTTT. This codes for CAISQGTGSSQPQHF.

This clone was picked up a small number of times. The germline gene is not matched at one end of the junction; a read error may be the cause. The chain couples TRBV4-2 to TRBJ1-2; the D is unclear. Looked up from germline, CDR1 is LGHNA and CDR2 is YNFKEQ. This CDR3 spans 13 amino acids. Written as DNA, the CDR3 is TGTGCCAGCAGCCAAGACCTTGGACGGTCCCGGGGCTTC. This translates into CASSQDLGRSRGF.

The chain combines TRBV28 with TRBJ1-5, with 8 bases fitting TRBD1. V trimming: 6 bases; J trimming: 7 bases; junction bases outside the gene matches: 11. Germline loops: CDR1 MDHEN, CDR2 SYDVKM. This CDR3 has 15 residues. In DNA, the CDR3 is TGTGCCAGCAGGTGGGAGACAGGGGCGGGCCAGCCCCAGCATTTT. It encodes CASRWETGAGQPQHF.

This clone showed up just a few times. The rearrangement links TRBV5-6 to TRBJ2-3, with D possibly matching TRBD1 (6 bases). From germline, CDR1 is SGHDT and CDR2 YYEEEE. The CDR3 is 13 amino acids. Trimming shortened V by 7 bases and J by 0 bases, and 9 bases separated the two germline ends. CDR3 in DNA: TGTGCCAGCCGGGACATCAGCACAGATACGCAGTATTTT. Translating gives CASRDISTDTQYF.

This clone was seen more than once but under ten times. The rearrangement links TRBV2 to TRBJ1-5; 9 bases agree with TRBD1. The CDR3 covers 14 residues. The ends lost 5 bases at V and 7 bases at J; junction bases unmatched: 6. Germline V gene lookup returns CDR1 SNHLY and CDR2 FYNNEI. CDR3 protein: CASSNGQGSQPQHF. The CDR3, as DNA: TGTGCCAGCAGTAATGGACAGGGGAGCCAGCCCCAGCATTTT.

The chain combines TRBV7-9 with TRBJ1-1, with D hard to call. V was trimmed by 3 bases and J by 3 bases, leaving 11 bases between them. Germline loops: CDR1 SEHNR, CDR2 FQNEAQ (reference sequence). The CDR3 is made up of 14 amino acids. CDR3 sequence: CASSFDQVDTEAFF. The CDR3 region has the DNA TGTGCCAGCAGCTTTGACCAGGTGGACACTGAAGCTTTCTTT. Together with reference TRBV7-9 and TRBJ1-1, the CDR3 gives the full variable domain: DTGVSQNPRHKITKRGQNVTFRCDPISEHNRLYWYRQTLGQGPEFLTYFQNEAQLEKSRLLSDRFSAERPKGSFSTLEIQRTEQGDSAMYLCASSFDQVDTEAFFGQGTRLTVV.

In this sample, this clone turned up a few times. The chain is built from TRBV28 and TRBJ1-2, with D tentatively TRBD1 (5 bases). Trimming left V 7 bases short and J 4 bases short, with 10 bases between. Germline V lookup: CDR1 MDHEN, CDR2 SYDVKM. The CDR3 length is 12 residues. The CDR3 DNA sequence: TGTGCCAGCACCTCGGGGGTCTATGGCTACACCTTC. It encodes CASTSGVYGYTF.

The CDR3 reads CASSYSRGQGVYEQYF. The CDR3 DNA is TGTGCCAGCAGTTACTCGAGAGGACAGGGGGTATACGAGCAGTACTTC. This chain joins TRBV6-5 and TRBJ2-7, with 10 bases identical to TRBD1. Trimming took 0 bases from V and 4 from J; bases not matched to a gene: 6. Germline loops: CDR1 MNHEY, CDR2 SVGAGI. This CDR3 has 16 residues.

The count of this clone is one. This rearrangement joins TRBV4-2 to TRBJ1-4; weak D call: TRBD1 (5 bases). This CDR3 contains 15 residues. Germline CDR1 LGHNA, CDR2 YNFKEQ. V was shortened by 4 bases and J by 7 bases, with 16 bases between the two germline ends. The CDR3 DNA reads TGTGCCAGCAGCCCGCAGTTGGGGCCCCTTGAAAAACTGTTTTTT. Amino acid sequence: CASSPQLGPLEKLFF.

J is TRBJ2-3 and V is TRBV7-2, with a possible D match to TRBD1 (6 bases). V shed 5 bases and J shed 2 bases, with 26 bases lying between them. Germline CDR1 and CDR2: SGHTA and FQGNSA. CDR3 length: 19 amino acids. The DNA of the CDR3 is TGTGCCAGCAGCCCAAGGGGTGGGGGCCTCAAGAGGTACACAGATACGCAGTATTTT. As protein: CASSPRGGGLKRYTDTQYF.

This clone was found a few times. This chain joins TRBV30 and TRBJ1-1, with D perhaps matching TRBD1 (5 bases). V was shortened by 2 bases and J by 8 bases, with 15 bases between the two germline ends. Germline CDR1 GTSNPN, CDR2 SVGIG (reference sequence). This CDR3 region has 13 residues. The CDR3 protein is CAWSRGATGEAFF. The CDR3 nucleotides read TGTGCCTGGAGTAGGGGCGCGACGGGCGAAGCTTTCTTT.

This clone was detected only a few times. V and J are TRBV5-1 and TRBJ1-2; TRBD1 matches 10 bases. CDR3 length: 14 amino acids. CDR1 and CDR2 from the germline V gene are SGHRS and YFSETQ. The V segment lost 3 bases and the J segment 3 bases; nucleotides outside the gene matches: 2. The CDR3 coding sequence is TGCGCCAGCAGCTCGACAGGGGGCGACTATGGCTACACCTTC. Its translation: CASSSTGGDYGYTF. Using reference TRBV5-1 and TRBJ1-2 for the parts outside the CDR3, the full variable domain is KAGVTQTPRYLIKTRGQQVTLSCSPISGHRSVSWYQQTPGQGLQFLFEYFSETQRNKGNFPGRFSGRQFSNSRSEMNVSTLELGDSALYLCASSSTGGDYGYTFGSGTRLTVV.

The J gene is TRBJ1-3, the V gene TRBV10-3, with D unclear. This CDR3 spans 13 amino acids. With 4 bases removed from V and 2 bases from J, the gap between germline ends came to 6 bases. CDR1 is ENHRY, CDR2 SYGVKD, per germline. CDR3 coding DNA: TGTGCCATCAGTGTGGGCCCTGGAAACACCATATATTTT. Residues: CAISVGPGNTIYF.

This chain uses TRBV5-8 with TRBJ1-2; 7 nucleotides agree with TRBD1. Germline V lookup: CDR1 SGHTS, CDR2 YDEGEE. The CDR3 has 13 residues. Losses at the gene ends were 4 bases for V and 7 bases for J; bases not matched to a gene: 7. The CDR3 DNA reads TGTGCCAGCAGCCTCACAGGGGTAGCTGGCTACACCTTC. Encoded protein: CASSLTGVAGYTF.

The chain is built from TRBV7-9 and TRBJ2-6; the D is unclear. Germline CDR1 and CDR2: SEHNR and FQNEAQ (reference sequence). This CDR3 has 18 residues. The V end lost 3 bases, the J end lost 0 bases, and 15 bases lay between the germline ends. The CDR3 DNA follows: TGTGCCAGCAGCTTTTTGAGGATGGGTCGCTCTGGGGCCAACGTCCTGACTTTC. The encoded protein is CASSFLRMGRSGANVLTF.